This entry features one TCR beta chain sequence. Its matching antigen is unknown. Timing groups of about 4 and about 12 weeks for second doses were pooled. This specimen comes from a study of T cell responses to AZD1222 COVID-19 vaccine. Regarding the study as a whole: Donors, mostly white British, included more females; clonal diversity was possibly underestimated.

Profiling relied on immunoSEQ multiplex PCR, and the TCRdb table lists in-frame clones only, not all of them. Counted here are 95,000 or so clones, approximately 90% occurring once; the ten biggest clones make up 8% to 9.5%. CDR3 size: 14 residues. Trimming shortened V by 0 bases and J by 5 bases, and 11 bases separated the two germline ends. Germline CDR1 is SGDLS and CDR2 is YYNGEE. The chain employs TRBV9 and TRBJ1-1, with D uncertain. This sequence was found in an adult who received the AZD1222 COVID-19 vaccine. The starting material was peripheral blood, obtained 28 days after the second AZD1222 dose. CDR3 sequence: CASSVGIAGTEAFF. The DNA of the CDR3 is TGTGCCAGCAGCGTAGGAATAGCCGGGACTGAAGCTTTCTTT.